These 11 T cell receptor beta chains came from one sample sequenced in a study of identical twins. TCRdb re-called the 5' RACE reads with MiXCR, one entry per CDR3 protein. Of about 730,000 distinct CDR3 sequences in the sample, 21% are singletons; the top ten hold around 4.4%. The sample was also reused in another study, on T cells expressing NK-cell markers.

Sequencing used PBMCs. The receptor set was obtained from a woman under 30 in good health.

The genes are TRBV4-2 and TRBJ2-3; D gene ambiguous. In germline, CDR1 is LGHNA, CDR2 YNFKEQ. The CDR3 is 15 amino acids. V was clipped by 3 bases and J by 4 bases, with 14 bases between them. The CDR3 spells CASSHGLQVSDTQYF. The CDR3 coding sequence is TGTGCCAGCAGCCATGGGTTACAAGTTTCAGATACGCAGTATTTT.

This chain uses TRBV12-3 or TRBV12-4 with TRBJ2-4; 8 nucleotides match TRBD1. The CDR3 is 14 amino acids. J gave up 3 bases and V 8 bases, and 6 bases lay outside the gene matches. The CDR3 sequence: CASGPTGGKNIQYF. The CDR3 coding sequence is TGTGCCAGCGGCCCTACAGGGGGCAAAAACATTCAGTACTTC.

This clonotype was detected a few times. The rearrangement links TRBV7-2 to TRBJ2-7; 8 bases fit TRBD2. The germline CDR1 and CDR2 sequences are SGHTA and FQGNSA. Germline trimming cut 1 base from V and 3 bases from J; bases unmatched to any gene: 8. The CDR3 runs to 16 residues. CDR3 sequence reads: CASSLVTGGGYYEQYF. In nucleotides, the CDR3 is TGTGCCAGCAGCTTAGTGACTGGCGGGGGGTACTACGAGCAGTACTTC.

This clonotype showed up just a few times. The V call is TRBV6-1, the J call TRBJ1-4; D ambiguous. V was trimmed by 9 bases and J by 0 bases, leaving 8 bases between them. The CDR3 totals 13 residues. Germline V gives CDR1 MNHNS, CDR2 SASEGT. CDR3 sequence (DNA): TGTGCCAGTACGGGTACAACTAATGAAAAACTGTTTTTT. It specifies CASTGTTNEKLFF.

The chain employs TRBV20-1 and TRBJ2-1; D gene unclear. The CDR3 sequence is 14 residues long. V was pared by 4 bases and J by 0 bases, with 10 bases between. Germline V lookup: CDR1 DFQATT, CDR2 SNEGSKA (reference sequence). The CDR3 coding sequence is TGCAGTGCTAAGGCCTCTCACTCCTACAATGAGCAGTTCTTC. It encodes CSAKASHSYNEQFF.

The gene calls are TRBV12-3 or TRBV12-4 and TRBJ1-1; 8 positions agree with TRBD1. This CDR3 is built from 15 residues. The ends lost 3 bases at V and 1 base at J; junction bases unmatched: 4. For the CDR3, the DNA is TGTGCCAGCAGTTTGACCGGGACAGGGAACACTGAAGCTTTCTTT. Translation: CASSLTGTGNTEAFF.

This clonotype was observed a handful of times. The chain uses TRBV5-1 and TRBJ2-7; 11 bases are a match to TRBD2. Per germline, CDR1 SGHRS and CDR2 YFSETQ. J gave up 3 bases and V 4 bases, and 3 bases lay outside the gene matches. This CDR3 spans 14 amino acids. Written as DNA, the CDR3 is TGCGCCAGCAGCCAGGGACTAGCGGACTACGAGCAGTACTTC. This sequence encodes CASSQGLADYEQYF.

V is TRBV12-3 or TRBV12-4 and J is TRBJ2-7, with 7 bases identical to TRBD1. V lost 11 bases and J lost 7; bases outside the gene matches: 20. CDR3 size: 15 residues. The DNA of the CDR3 is TGTGCCGTTTCGCACGGGTACACAGGGGTGGGAGAGCAGTACTTC. Amino acids: CAVSHGYTGVGEQYF.

In its sample, this clonotype was seen a few times. The chain employs TRBV20-1 and TRBJ2-4; D is uncertain. The germline V gene encodes CDR1 DFQATT and CDR2 SNEGSKA (reference sequence). The CDR3 is made up of 12 amino acids. The V gene lost 6 bases and the J gene lost 0 bases, with 6 bases spanning the gap. CDR3 bases: TGCAGTGCAATAGGAGCCAAAAACATTCAGTACTTC. Its protein is CSAIGAKNIQYF.

This clonotype was recorded many times. V is TRBV12-3 or TRBV12-4 and J is TRBJ1-1; D perhaps matches TRBD1 (6 bases). Trimming took off 6 bases at V and 0 bases at J, with 11 bases between the two ends. The CDR3 loop spans 14 amino acids. CDR3 coding DNA: TGTGCCAGCAGGCGACAGGCCCTGAACACTGAAGCTTTCTTT. Protein product: CASRRQALNTEAFF.

This clonotype was seen only once. A junction end diverges from the germline sequence, so it may reflect a read error. The chain couples TRBV12-3 or TRBV12-4 to TRBJ1-2, with 10 bases fitting TRBD1. The CDR3 is made up of 14 amino acids. Here the CDR3 DNA reads TGTGCCAGCAGCCGGACAGGGGGGAACTCTGGCTACACCTTC. Its translation is CASSRTGGNSGYTF.